This T cell receptor (beta chain) was retrieved from a study of blood T cell repertoires in COVID-19. Under the authors' procedure: Reference gene primer amplification yielded estimated nucleated cell counts. Using immunoSEQ multiplex PCR, the repertoire was profiled, and TCRdb retains in-frame clones only, with some absent. For V, J and clone size, that table is used; D and trimming come from the DNA. Of 100,000 to 120,000 clones in the sample, about 88% are singletons; the top ten hold around 8.4%. CDR3 length equals 15 residues. The germline V and J ends were trimmed by 2 bases and 7 bases, with 15 bases remaining between them. The V gene's germline CDR1 is MNHNY and CDR2 SVGAGI (reference sequence).

The sequence was collected from a woman between 65 and 79 years old who had recovered from COVID-19. The sequenced sample consisted of peripheral blood. The chain combines TRBV6-6 with TRBJ1-5, with a tentative D call TRBD1 (6 bases). In DNA form, the CDR3 reads TGTGCCAGCAGTTACGCGGACAGTTTGGGGCAGCCCCAGCATTTT. It codes for CASSYADSLGQPQHF.